This T cell receptor beta chain was identified in a study of post-analysis software for immune sequencing data. Study results and caveats: Comparison with controls showed significantly lower normalized Chao1 diversity in multiple sclerosis patients. Included in a set of 5 or 6 TRBV segments more frequent in patients than controls were TRBV5-6, TRBV5-1 and TRBV20-1.

Incorporated into the TCR beta cDNA libraries were unique molecular identifiers, which served to reduce PCR and sequencing biases. TCRdb ran MiXCR on the PCR reads and lists one entry per CDR3 protein. The table records 550,000 to 700,000 distinct CDR3 sequences, 44% of them present only once. With 5 bases removed from V and 0 bases from J, the gap between germline ends came to 14 bases. The CDR3 is made up of 16 amino acids. Germline loops: CDR1 SGHAT, CDR2 FQNNGV. To note about this clonotype: Antigen: not known.

The chain employs TRBV11-2 and TRBJ2-1; tentatively, D is TRBD2 (6 bases). The sequenced material came from blood. This receptor was identified in a girl aged 5-17 years with multiple sclerosis. The CDR3 nucleotides read TGTGCCAGCAGCCCGTTTCGGCGGGGCTCCTACAATGAGCAGTTCTTC. This translates into CASSPFRRGSYNEQFF.